Shown below are 6 T cell receptor beta chains from a single sample sequenced in a study of T cells in localized non-small cell lung cancer. Here immunoSEQ multiplex PCR was the method, and the copy in TCRdb shows in-frame clones only, minus some. Here the sample spans approximately 800 clones, roughly 26% being singletons. Sequenced material: normal lung tissue next to the tumor, taken before any cancer treatment. The receptors here all came from a woman aged 35 to 69 with stage III lung adenocarcinoma.

By sample fraction, this clone is large (0.1 to 1%). The chain joins TRBV19 to TRBJ1-4; D not certain. The germline CDR1 and CDR2 sequences are LNHDA and SQIVND (reference sequence). Trimming removed 6 bases from V and 0 bases from J, with 11 bases in between. This CDR3 spans 15 amino acids. CDR3 sequence reads: CASSPGFATNEKLFF. CDR3 nucleotides: TGTGCCAGTAGCCCGGGTTTTGCAACTAATGAAAAACTGTTTTTT.

V usage is TRBV11-3 and J usage is TRBJ2-3; no firm D call. From germline, CDR1 is SGHNT and CDR2 YENEEA. Trimming cost V 4 bases and J 2 bases, with 19 bases left between them. The CDR3 runs to 17 residues. The CDR3 bases are TGTGCCAGCAGCTCGTCGATCGTTACGACCCTCACAGATACGCAGTATTTT. This sequence encodes CASSSSIVTTLTDTQYF.

This clone was seen more than once but under ten times. This rearrangement joins TRBV11-3 to TRBJ2-1; D might be TRBD1 (5 bases). V gave up 1 base and J gave up 4 bases, with 11 bases separating them. The CDR3 has 15 residues. Germline values: CDR1 SGHNT, CDR2 YENEEA. CDR3 bases: TGTGCCAGCAGCTTAGGGAGTGGGGCATACAATGAGCAGTTCTTC. This gives the protein CASSLGSGAYNEQFF.

This clone turned up a few times. The chain has TRBV11-3 and TRBJ2-5; 12 bases agree with TRBD2. This CDR3 is 15 amino acids long. V lost 4 bases to trimming and J lost 2 bases; unmatched junction nucleotides: 2. The germline V gene encodes CDR1 SGHNT and CDR2 YENEEA. CDR3 loop: CASSSGTSGQETQYF. Written as DNA, the CDR3 is TGTGCCAGCAGCTCCGGGACTAGCGGGCAAGAGACCCAGTACTTC.

V gene TRBV14 combines with J gene TRBJ2-6; no firm D call. This CDR3 region has 16 residues. V was pared by 1 base and J by 0 bases, with 7 bases between. CDR1 SGHDN and CDR2 FVKESK come from the germline V gene. The CDR3 sequence is CASSQARVSGANVLTF. The CDR3 DNA is TGTGCCAGCAGCCAAGCCCGGGTCTCTGGGGCCAACGTCCTGACTTTC.

The chain combines TRBV28 with TRBJ2-3; perhaps D is TRBD1 or TRBD2 (5 bases each). V lost 3 bases and J 1 base, leaving 11 bases between the germline ends. Germline loops: CDR1 MDHEN, CDR2 SYDVKM. This CDR3 contains 15 residues. This CDR3 is CASSLNGGGTDTQYF. DNA of the CDR3: TGTGCCAGCAGTTTGAATGGGGGTGGCACAGATACGCAGTATTTT.